This T cell receptor (beta chain) stems from a study of T cells in Graves' hyperthyroidism and ophthalmopathy. Study findings and constraints: Most thyroid clonotypes with frequency above 0.001 were detected in blood. Separation of ophthalmopathy from stable hyperthyroidism was achieved by a 13 V-J model. It was a median about 6.5 months before onset that the model predicted ophthalmopathy.

The TCR beta CDR3 regions underwent amplification using RNA transcripts as the source. The TCR CDR3 was amplified in a first-round RT-PCR using the HTBI primer set. A single record per CDR3 protein comes from TCRdb applying MiXCR to the multiplex PCR reads. The data show around 420,000 distinct CDR3 sequences, around 16% seen once. There are a few counts of this clonotype. As yet, its antigen is unknown. What was sequenced was blood. The receptor's source is a woman aged 18-35 years with Graves' hyperthyroidism.

The CDR3 protein is CASSSGRTGGAFGANVLTF. Written as DNA, the CDR3 is TGTGCCAGCAGCTCGGGCCGGACAGGGGGCGCATTTGGGGCCAACGTCCTGACTTTC. The rearrangement uses TRBV11-2 and TRBJ2-6, with TRBD1 identical over 11 bases. Unmatched junction bases numbered 11, after V lost 4 bases and J lost 3 bases. Germline CDR1 reads SGHAT; CDR2 reads FQNNGV. This CDR3 has 19 amino acids. Variable domain in full (rest from reference TRBV11-2 and TRBJ2-6): EAGVAQSPRYKIIEKRQSVAFWCNPISGHATLYWYQQILGQGPKLLIQFQNNGVVDDSQLPKDRFSAERLKGVDSTLKIQPAKLEDSAVYLCASSSGRTGGAFGANVLTFGAGSRLTVL.